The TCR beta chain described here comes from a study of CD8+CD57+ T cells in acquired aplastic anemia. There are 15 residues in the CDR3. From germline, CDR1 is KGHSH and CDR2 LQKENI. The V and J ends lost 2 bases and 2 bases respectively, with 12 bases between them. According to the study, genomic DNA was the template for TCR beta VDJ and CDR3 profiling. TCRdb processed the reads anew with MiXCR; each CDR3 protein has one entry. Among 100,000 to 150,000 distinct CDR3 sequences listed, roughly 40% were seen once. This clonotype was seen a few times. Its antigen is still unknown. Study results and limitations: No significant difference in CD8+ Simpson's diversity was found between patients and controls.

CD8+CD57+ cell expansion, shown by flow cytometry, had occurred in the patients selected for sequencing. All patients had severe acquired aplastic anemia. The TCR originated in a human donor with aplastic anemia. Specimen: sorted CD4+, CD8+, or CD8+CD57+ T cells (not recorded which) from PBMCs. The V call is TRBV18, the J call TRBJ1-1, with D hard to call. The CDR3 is CASSPSQAINTEAFF. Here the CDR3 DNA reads TGTGCCAGCTCACCATCGCAGGCAATCAACACTGAAGCTTTCTTT.